This record concerns one T cell receptor (beta chain) sequence. Clones were sequenced by immunoSEQ multiplex PCR, and TCRdb holds only the in-frame ones, with some missing. Found here are approximately 180,000 clones, more than 85% of them singletons; the top ten hold about 2.1%. This sample was included in a study of control samples from healthy donors and cancer patients. Trimming took 6 bases from V and 4 from J, leaving 12 bases between them. CDR3 size: 13 residues. Per the germline V gene, CDR1 is LNHDA and CDR2 is SQIVND (reference sequence). This sequence originates from a woman aged 40 to 55 in good health. The rearrangement joins TRBV19 to TRBJ1-2; possibly TRBD1 for D (6 bases). The sample comprised blood. The CDR3 here is CASSANRAYGYTF. The CDR3 DNA reads as TGTGCCAGTAGCGCAAACAGGGCCTATGGCTACACCTTC.